This passage covers 16 T cell receptor beta chains from one sample sequenced in a study of T cells in women clearing cervical HPV infection. Some clones are missing from TCRdb's copy, which holds only in-frame ones; the method was immunoSEQ multiplex PCR. The sample totals tens of thousands of clones. The source material was blood buffy coat. The receptors come from a woman between 18 and 69 years old with a cervical HPV16 infection that either progressed to CIN3+ or cleared (not recorded which).

Note on this clone: The CDR3 goes on 3 residues after the read ends, and that part is filled in from the germline J gene. This rearrangement joins TRBV7-9 to TRBJ2-1; the D call may be TRBD1 or TRBD2 (6 bases each). V was clipped by 1 base and J by 4 bases, with 11 bases between them. The CDR3 contains 15 residues. Germline assignment: CDR1 SEHNR and CDR2 FQNEAQ (reference sequence). Here the CDR3 reads CASSLVRRGYNEQFF. CDR3 bases read: TGTGCCAGCAGCTTAGTCCGGAGGGGGTACAATGAG.

Notes on this clone: The DNA ends 3 residues before the CDR3 does, and the rest of the CDR3 is filled in from the germline J gene. This chain connects TRBV5-1 to TRBJ1-3, with D unclear. The CDR3 is made up of 13 amino acids. The V end was cut by 3 bases, the J end by 3 bases, with 7 bases between. From germline, CDR1 is SGHRS and CDR2 YFSETQ. The covered CDR3 bases are TGCGCCAGCAGCTGGGCCGTTGGAAACACC. Its translation is CASSWAVGNT. The CDR3 reads in full as CASSWAVGNTIYF.

Of note for this clone: With the read ending 3 residues before the CDR3 end, the germline J gene is used to fill in that end. The same CDR3 arises from other DNA sequences in this sample as well. The gene calls are TRBV12-5 and TRBJ2-1; D not certain. There are 16 residues in the CDR3. From germline, CDR1 is LGHNT and CDR2 FRNRAP. V was cut by 0 bases and J by 4 bases, with 13 bases left in between. CDR3: CASGLVPRFRYNEQFF. The covered CDR3 bases are TGTGCTAGTGGTTTGGTACCTAGGTTCCGATACAATGAG. Full variable domain (outside the CDR3, taken from reference TRBV12-5 and TRBJ2-1): DARVTQTPRHKVTEMGQEVTMRCQPILGHNTVFWYRQTMMQGLELLAYFRNRAPLDDSGMPKDRFSAEMPDATLATLKIQPSEPRDSAVYFCASGLVPRFRYNEQFFGPGTRLTVL.

A word on this clone: One junction end does not reproduce the germline sequence, and a read error may be involved. The CDR3 end falls 3 residues outside the read, so it is completed with the germline J gene. The chain links TRBV4-2 to TRBJ1-2; D uncertain. The germline CDR1 and CDR2 sequences are LGHNA and YNFKEQ. This CDR3 comprises 16 residues. Incomplete CDR3 DNA: TGCGCCAGCAGCCAGAGGTGGGCCCTCTCAGACGATGGC. Its translation: CASSQRWALSDDG. The complete CDR3 sequence is CASSQRWALSDDGYTF.

Turning to this clone: The read terminates 3 residues before the CDR3 end, so the remaining end is supplied by the germline J gene. The V call is TRBV7-9, the J call TRBJ1-2; 8 bases map to TRBD1. Germline-derived CDR1 and CDR2 are SEHNR and FQNEAQ (reference sequence). This CDR3 is built from 14 residues. The CDR3 bases that were read are TGTGCCAGCAGCACAGACAGGGGTATGGGAGGC. This translates into CASSTDRGMGG. The whole CDR3 region reads CASSTDRGMGGYTF.

About this clone: The read terminates 3 residues before the CDR3 end, so the remaining end is supplied by the germline J gene. This chain connects TRBV7-2 to TRBJ1-5; D possibly corresponds to TRBD1 (5 bases). The CDR3 consists of 13 residues. V was clipped by 5 bases and J by 7 bases, with 12 bases between them. CDR1 is SGHTA and CDR2 is FQGNSA in the germline V gene. The CDR3 bases that were read are TGTGCCAGCAGCCGAGGGGCTAACCAGCCC. Amino acid sequence: CASSRGANQP. The whole CDR3 reads CASSRGANQPQHF.

As to this clone: The read is 3 residues too short to cover the CDR3 end, so that end is filled in from the germline J gene. This chain joins TRBV29-1 and TRBJ2-7; TRBD1 matches at 9 bases. CDR3 size: 13 residues. With 6 bases clipped from V and 6 bases from J, the junction kept 9 bases outside the gene matches. Germline CDR1 SQVTM, CDR2 ANQGSEA. CDR3 amino acids: CSVTLRQGGEQYF. The DNA read from the CDR3 is TGCAGCGTCACGTTGAGACAGGGGGGCGAG.

The CDR3 region is CSARGTRTSGGFYEQYF. CDR3 DNA, as far as it was read: TGCAGTGCTAGAGGAACTCGGACTAGCGGGGGGTTCTACGAG. The gene calls are TRBV20-1 and TRBJ2-7; 14 bases match TRBD2. The read terminates 3 residues ahead of where the CDR3 ends, so the germline J gene completes it. Germline V gives CDR1 DFQATT, CDR2 SNEGSKA (reference sequence). Trimming removed 1 base from V and 3 bases from J; junction bases left unmatched: 8. This CDR3 is 17 amino acids long.

Worth noting for this clone: One end of the junction fails to match germline, which may point to a read error. Read coverage stops 3 residues before the CDR3 terminus; the germline J gene supplies the remainder. The rearrangement joins TRBV19 to TRBJ1-2; 9 bases line up with TRBD1. The CDR3 is 15 residues long. Germline V gives CDR1 LNHDA, CDR2 SQIVND (reference sequence). CDR3 DNA, as far as it was read: TGTGCCAGTAGAATTCAGGGACAGGGATTTTATGAC. It codes for CASRIQGQGFYD. Given in full, the CDR3 is CASRIQGQGFYDYTF.

As for this clone: The read halts 3 residues ahead of the CDR3 end, with the missing end drawn from the germline J gene. This rearrangement joins TRBV29-1 to TRBJ1-5; D might be TRBD1 (5 bases). Trimming left V 6 bases short and J 1 base short, with 16 bases between. The CDR3 loop spans 15 amino acids. Germline values: CDR1 SQVTM, CDR2 ANQGSEA. CDR3 sequence reads: CSVQMRAGSNQPQHF. The DNA read from the CDR3 is TGCAGCGTCCAAATGCGAGCAGGGAGCAATCAGCCC.

Notes on this clone: The read gets to within 3 residues of the CDR3 end, and the germline J gene fills in the rest. The genes are TRBV5-1 and TRBJ1-2; D gene unclear. In germline, CDR1 is SGHRS, CDR2 YFSETQ. Deletions cut 0 bases from V and 4 bases from J, with 16 bases between. The CDR3 has 16 residues. CDR3 bases read: TGCGCCAGCAGCTTGGCGAGTCAGGAGTTGTCCTATGGC. Translating gives CASSLASQELSYG. The whole CDR3 protein reads CASSLASQELSYGYTF.

Concerning this clone itself: The CDR3 end falls 3 residues outside the read, so it is completed with the germline J gene. This chain connects TRBV5-1 to TRBJ2-3, with TRBD2 matching 12 bases. The CDR3 is 14 residues long. From germline, CDR1 is SGHRS and CDR2 YFSETQ. With V trimmed by 3 bases and J by 5 bases, 1 base remained unmatched. The covered CDR3 bases are TGCGCCAGCAGCTCACTAGCGGGAGGAGATACG. Its translation is CASSSLAGGDT. The CDR3 reads in full as CASSSLAGGDTQYF.

On this clone: The CDR3 end is not reached by the read, which stops 3 residues before it; the germline J gene fills it in. The chain combines TRBV19 with TRBJ1-1; D gene unclear. V was trimmed by 5 bases and J by 3 bases, leaving 7 bases between them. There are 12 residues in the CDR3. The germline gives CDR1 LNHDA, CDR2 SQIVND (reference sequence). The CDR3 loop reads CASSPRDTEAFF. The covered CDR3 bases are TGTGCCAGTAGTCCCCGGGACACTGAA.

About this clone: Read data end 3 residues before the CDR3 end; the end is taken from the germline J gene. The chain couples TRBV19 to TRBJ1-1; 12 nucleotides match TRBD1. Germline V lookup: CDR1 LNHDA, CDR2 SQIVND (reference sequence). The CDR3 sequence is 13 residues long. The CDR3 protein is CATGTGGADTAFF. Incomplete CDR3 DNA: TGTGCCACAGGGACAGGGGGCGCAGATACG.

In the case of this clone: With the read ending 3 residues before the CDR3 end, the germline J gene is used to fill in that end. This rearrangement joins TRBV5-6 to TRBJ2-1; no clear D gene. V dropped 4 bases and J dropped 7 bases, with 12 bases sitting between them. Per the germline V gene, CDR1 is SGHDT and CDR2 is YYEEEE. This CDR3 comprises 13 residues. The part of the CDR3 DNA that was read is TGTGCCAGCAGCGCAATCTACGGGAATGAG. This gives the protein CASSAIYGNE. The entire CDR3 is CASSAIYGNEQFF.

As regards this clone: The missing CDR3 end, 3 residues past where the read stops, is filled in from the germline J gene. The chain employs TRBV14 and TRBJ2-7, with a tentative D call TRBD1 (5 bases). Per germline, CDR1 SGHDN and CDR2 FVKESK. The CDR3 has 17 amino acids. The V gene lost 2 bases and the J gene lost 0 bases, with 17 bases spanning the gap. The sequenced CDR3 bases are TGTGCCAGCAGCCAACTTATTACAGGCCCATCCTCCTACGAG. Its translation: CASSQLITGPSSYE. The full CDR3 is CASSQLITGPSSYEQYF.